This T cell receptor beta chain originates from a study of control samples from healthy donors and cancer patients. CDR3 size: 14 residues. V was shortened by 0 bases and J by 5 bases, with 13 bases between the two germline ends. Germline loops: CDR1 SQVTM, CDR2 ANQGSEA. The assay was immunoSEQ multiplex PCR, and TCRdb's table has in-frame clones only and misses some. The sample has roughly 200,000 clones. The sample consisted of blood. The receptor comes from a young woman in good health. The chain joins TRBV29-1 to TRBJ1-2; D unclear. CDR3 loop: CSVEDRARTYGYTF. CDR3 bases: TGCAGCGTTGAAGATAGGGCCCGTACGTATGGCTACACCTTC.